This T cell receptor beta chain was recorded in a study of T cells after yellow fever vaccination. This clonotype was counted only a few times. TCRdb re-analysed the 5' RACE reads in MiXCR, keeping a single row per CDR3 protein. The top ten hold 15% to 20% of the sample, which has about 300,000 distinct CDR3 sequences, around 7% seen once. The trim removed 3 bases at V and 6 bases at J, leaving 6 bases unmatched. CDR1 and CDR2 (germline): SEHNR, FQNEAQ (reference sequence). The CDR3 has 15 amino acids. The specimen comprised PBMCs, sampled roughly 47 days after the first yellow fever vaccination. The source is a young man who received the YFV17D yellow fever vaccine. This rearrangement joins TRBV7-9 to TRBJ1-4; TRBD1 agrees at 8 bases. In nucleotides, the CDR3 is TGTGCCAGCAGCTTCCAGGGGGCGTGGGATGAAAAACTGTTTTTT. Translation gives CASSFQGAWDEKLFF.